This T cell receptor beta chain was captured in a study of CD8+CD57+ T cells in acquired aplastic anemia. Researchers used genomic DNA as the template to profile TCR beta VDJ and CDR3. From the reads, TCRdb called clonotypes with MiXCR, one entry per CDR3 protein. This table has about 200,000 distinct CDR3 sequences, 65% appearing once. Germline CDR1 is SGDLS and CDR2 is YYNGEE. The V segment lost 2 bases and the J segment 2 bases; nucleotides outside the gene matches: 6. The CDR3 extends over 15 amino acids. All patients picked for sequencing had shown, by flow cytometry, an expansion of CD8+CD57+ cells.

The receptor was derived from a human donor with aplastic anemia. The specimen was sorted CD4+, CD8+, or CD8+CD57+ T cells (not recorded which) from PBMCs. This chain uses TRBV9 with TRBJ2-7; 8 nucleotides line up with TRBD1. The DNA for the CDR3 is TGTGCCAGCAGCGTGGCGGACAGGGATACCTACGAGCAGTACTTC. This sequence encodes CASSVADRDTYEQYF.